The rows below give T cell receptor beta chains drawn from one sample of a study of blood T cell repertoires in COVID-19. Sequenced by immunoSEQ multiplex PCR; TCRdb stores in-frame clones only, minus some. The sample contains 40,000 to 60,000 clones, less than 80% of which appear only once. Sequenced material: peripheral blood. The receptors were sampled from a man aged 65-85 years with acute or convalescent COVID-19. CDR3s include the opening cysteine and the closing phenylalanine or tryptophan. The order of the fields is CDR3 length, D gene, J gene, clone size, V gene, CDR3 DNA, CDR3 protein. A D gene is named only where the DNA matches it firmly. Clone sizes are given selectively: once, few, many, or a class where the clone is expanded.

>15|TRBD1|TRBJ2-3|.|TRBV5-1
TGCGCCAGCAGCCCCTCCAGGGGGACAACAGATACGCAGTATTTT
CASSPSRGTTDTQYF
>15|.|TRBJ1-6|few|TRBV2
TGTGCCAGCAGTGAGGACGGACATTATAATTCACCCCTCCACTTT
CASSEDGHYNSPLHF
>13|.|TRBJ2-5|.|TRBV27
TGTGCCAGCAGATCCGAGGCTGGAGAGACCCAGTACTTC
CASRSEAGETQYF
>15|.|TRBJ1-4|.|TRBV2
TGTGCCAGCAATAAGGTCGGGGTAACTAATGAAAAACTGTTTTTT
CASNKVGVTNEKLFF
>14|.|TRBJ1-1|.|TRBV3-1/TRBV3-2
TGTGCCAGCAGCCAAGAAAGAGAGAGCACTGAAGCTTTCTTT
CASSQERESTEAFF
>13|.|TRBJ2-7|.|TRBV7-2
TGTGCCAGCAGCTCATTCAACAGCTACGAGCAGTACTTC
CASSSFNSYEQYF
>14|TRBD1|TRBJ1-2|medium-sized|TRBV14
TGTGCCAGCAGCCCCAGGGGGGTGCTGCTTGGCTACACCTTC
CASSPRGVLLGYTF
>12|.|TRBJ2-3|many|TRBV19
TGTGCCAGCAGACAGTCCGGGGATACGCAGTATTTT
CASRQSGDTQYF
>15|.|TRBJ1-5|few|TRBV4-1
TGCGCCAGCAGCCAAGGGGAGAAGTATTATCAGCCCCAGCATTTT
CASSQGEKYYQPQHF
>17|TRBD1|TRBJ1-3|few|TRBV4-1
TGCGCCAGCAGCCTCCGCGCCGACAGGGAGCCTGGAAACACCATATATTTT
CASSLRADREPGNTIYF
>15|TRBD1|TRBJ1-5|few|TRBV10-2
TGCGCCAGCAGAGAACAGGGACAGGGCAATCAGCCCCAGCATTTT
CASREQGQGNQPQHF
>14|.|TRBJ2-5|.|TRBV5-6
TGTGCCAGCAGCTCCGGCGGGGTAGGGGAGACCCAGTACTTC
CASSSGGVGETQYF
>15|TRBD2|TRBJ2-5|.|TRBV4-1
TGCGCCAGCAGCCTCGGACTAGCGGGGAAAGAGACCCAGTACTTC
CASSLGLAGKETQYF
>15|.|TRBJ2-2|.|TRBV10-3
TGTGCCACCGACCCTGGGGGGATGAACACCGGGGAGCTGTTTTTT
CATDPGGMNTGELFF
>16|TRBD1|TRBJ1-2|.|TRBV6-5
TGTGCCAGCAGTTACGGCGACCCGGGACAGGCTCATGGCTACACCTTC
CASSYGDPGQAHGYTF
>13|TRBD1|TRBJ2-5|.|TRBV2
TGTGCCAGCAGAGACAGGGGGAAAGAGACCCAGTACTTC
CASRDRGKETQYF
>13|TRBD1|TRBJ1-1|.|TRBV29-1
TGCAGCGTAGAACAGGGGGTGAACACTGAAGCTTTCTTT
CSVEQGVNTEAFF
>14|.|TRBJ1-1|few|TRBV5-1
TGCGCCAGCAGCTTGGCCGCATTCGGGGGTGAAGCTTTCTTT
CASSLAAFGGEAFF
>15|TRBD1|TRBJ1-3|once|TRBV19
TGTGCCAGTAGTACTTCGACAGGGGCTGGAAACACCATATATTTT
CASSTSTGAGNTIYF
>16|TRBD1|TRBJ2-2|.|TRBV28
TGTGCCAGCAGTCTCGGAGGGACAGGGGATACCGGGGAGCTGTTTTTT
CASSLGGTGDTGELFF
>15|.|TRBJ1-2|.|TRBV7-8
TGTGCCAGCAGCTTAGCGCGCAGGGGTAGCTATGGCTACACCTTC
CASSLARRGSYGYTF
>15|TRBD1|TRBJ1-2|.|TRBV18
TGTGCCAGCTCACCAGGCCGTGGGACAGGGTACGGCTACACCTTC
CASSPGRGTGYGYTF
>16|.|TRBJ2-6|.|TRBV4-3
TGCGCCAGCAGCCAAGAGGGCACCTCTGGGGCCAACGTCCTGACTTTC
CASSQEGTSGANVLTF
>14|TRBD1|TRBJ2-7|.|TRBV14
TGTGCCAGCAGCCCGGGACAGGGGCTCTACGAGCAGTACTTC
CASSPGQGLYEQYF
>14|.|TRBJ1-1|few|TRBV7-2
TGTGCCAGCAGCTTAGGCCAGGGGAACACTGAAGCTTTCTTT
CASSLGQGNTEAFF
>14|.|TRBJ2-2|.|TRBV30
TGTGCCTGGAGTGCGGGGTCGAACACCGGGGAGCTGTTTTTT
CAWSAGSNTGELFF
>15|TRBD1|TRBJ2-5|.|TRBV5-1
TGCGCCAGCAGCTTGGAGGGGACAGGCCAAGAGACCCAGTACTTC
CASSLEGTGQETQYF
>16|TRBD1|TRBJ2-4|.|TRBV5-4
TGTGCCAGCAGCCCACCCCCCGGGACAGGGACGGACATTCAGTACTTC
CASSPPPGTGTDIQYF
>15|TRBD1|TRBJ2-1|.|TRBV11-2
TGTGCCAGCAGCTTAGAGGGACAGGGATACAATGAGCAGTTCTTC
CASSLEGQGYNEQFF
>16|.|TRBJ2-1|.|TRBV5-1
TGCGCCAGCAGCCGCCAAACCGGGGGATCCTACAATGAGCAGTTCTTC
CASSRQTGGSYNEQFF
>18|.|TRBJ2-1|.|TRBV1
TGCACCAGCAGCCAATTAGAAGTCAGGACAGGGGCTAGCAATGAGCAGTTCTTC
CTSSQLEVRTGASNEQFF
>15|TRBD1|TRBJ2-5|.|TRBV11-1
TGTGCCAGCAGCTTAGCCGGGTACAGGGGCGAGACCCAGTACTTC
CASSLAGYRGETQYF
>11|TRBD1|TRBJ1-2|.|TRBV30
TGTGCCTGGGAGATGATGGACAGGTACACCTTC
CAWEMMDRYTF
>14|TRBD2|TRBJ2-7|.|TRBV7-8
TGTGCCAGCAGCTCCCCCGCGGAGGGAGGGGCTCAGTACTTC
CASSSPAEGGAQYF
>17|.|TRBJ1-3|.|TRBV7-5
TGTGTCAGTCTCCCCCGGGACATGTTAAGCTCTGGAAACACCATATATTTT
CVSLPRDMLSSGNTIYF
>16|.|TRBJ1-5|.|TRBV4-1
TGCGCCAGCAGCCAAGATAGACAGCCGGCGAATCAGCCCCAGCATTTT
CASSQDRQPANQPQHF
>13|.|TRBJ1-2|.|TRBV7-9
TGTGCCAGCAGCCTAAGTAATAACTATGGCTACACCTTC
CASSLSNNYGYTF
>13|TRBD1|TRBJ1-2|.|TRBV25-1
TGTGCCAGCAGGGGGACAGCTAACTATGGCTACACCTTC
CASRGTANYGYTF